This is a list of T cell receptor beta chains from one sample in a study of T cell responses to AZD1222 COVID-19 vaccine. Clones were read by immunoSEQ multiplex PCR, and TCRdb kept only the in-frame ones, dropping some. The sample consists of 120,000 or so clones, about 89% of them appearing once. The sequencing here drew on peripheral blood, taken on day 0 of MenACWY control vaccination. These receptors all stem from an adult in good health. Both conserved end residues are part of each CDR3. Fields, in order: CDR3 length, J gene, D gene, V gene, clone size, CDR3 protein, CDR3 DNA. The D gene is left open where the match is weak. Rows give clone size only sometimes, using once, few, many, or a class for an expanded clone.

len: 15
j_gene: TRBJ2-5
d_gene: TRBD2
v_gene: TRBV4-1
abundance: -
CDR3aa: CASSPQRSGRETQYF
CDR3nt: TGCGCCAGCAGCCCCCAGCGGAGCGGGAGGGAGACCCAGTACTTC

len: 16
j_gene: TRBJ2-3
d_gene: TRBD2
v_gene: TRBV11-3
abundance: -
CDR3aa: CASSSRGGLAKDTQYF
CDR3nt: TGTGCCAGCAGCTCTCGGGGGGGACTAGCGAAGGATACGCAGTATTTT

len: 13
j_gene: TRBJ1-1
d_gene: TRBD1
v_gene: TRBV6-5
abundance: once
CDR3aa: CASSTPGQVEAFF
CDR3nt: TGTGCCAGCAGTACTCCGGGACAGGTTGAAGCTTTCTTT

len: 14
j_gene: TRBJ2-3
d_gene: -
v_gene: TRBV6-1
abundance: many
CDR3aa: CASSELGRGDTQYF
CDR3nt: TGTGCCAGCAGTGAATTGGGGAGGGGGGATACGCAGTATTTT

len: 16
j_gene: TRBJ2-3
d_gene: TRBD1
v_gene: TRBV6-6
abundance: -
CDR3aa: CASSYFQTGGRDTQYF
CDR3nt: TGTGCCAGCAGTTACTTCCAGACAGGGGGCAGAGATACGCAGTATTTT

len: 16
j_gene: TRBJ2-1
d_gene: TRBD1
v_gene: TRBV11-3
abundance: -
CDR3aa: CASSLRTGSTGNEQFF
CDR3nt: TGTGCCAGCAGCCTACGGACAGGGAGTACTGGCAATGAGCAGTTCTTC

len: 15
j_gene: TRBJ2-7
d_gene: TRBD1
v_gene: TRBV19
abundance: -
CDR3aa: CASSAGTGISYEQYF
CDR3nt: TGTGCCAGTAGTGCCGGGACAGGAATCTCCTACGAGCAGTACTTC

len: 17
j_gene: TRBJ2-7
d_gene: -
v_gene: TRBV6-2/TRBV6-3
abundance: -
CDR3aa: CASSYVYRGANSYEQYF
CDR3nt: TGTGCCAGCAGTTACGTCTATAGGGGCGCGAACTCCTACGAGCAGTACTTC

len: 14
j_gene: TRBJ1-1
d_gene: TRBD1
v_gene: TRBV11-3
abundance: few
CDR3aa: CASSEGTGYQEAFF
CDR3nt: TGTGCCAGCAGCGAGGGGACAGGGTATCAGGAAGCTTTCTTT

len: 12
j_gene: TRBJ1-2
d_gene: -
v_gene: TRBV7-8
abundance: -
CDR3aa: CASSLWESGYTF
CDR3nt: TGTGCCAGCAGCTTGTGGGAGAGTGGCTACACCTTC

len: 16
j_gene: TRBJ2-2
d_gene: TRBD2
v_gene: TRBV3-1/TRBV3-2
abundance: once
CDR3aa: CASSQGPSGMHGELFF
CDR3nt: TGTGCCAGCAGCCAAGGGCCTAGCGGGATGCACGGGGAGCTGTTTTTT

len: 13
j_gene: TRBJ2-7
d_gene: TRBD2
v_gene: TRBV6-5
abundance: few
CDR3aa: CATQAGVSYEQYF
CDR3nt: TGTGCCACCCAGGCGGGGGTTTCCTACGAGCAGTACTTC

len: 16
j_gene: TRBJ2-2
d_gene: -
v_gene: TRBV4-3
abundance: -
CDR3aa: CASSQDRAGFTGELFF
CDR3nt: TGCGCCAGCAGCCAAGATCGGGCGGGGTTTACCGGGGAGCTGTTTTTT

len: 15
j_gene: TRBJ2-6
d_gene: TRBD1
v_gene: TRBV6-5
abundance: -
CDR3aa: CASSPGGIGANVLTF
CDR3nt: TGTGCCAGCAGTCCAGGGGGCATTGGGGCCAACGTCCTGACTTTC

len: 17
j_gene: TRBJ2-3
d_gene: TRBD2
v_gene: TRBV7-9
abundance: -
CDR3aa: CASSLAPGLARTDTQYF
CDR3nt: TGTGCCAGCAGCTTAGCTCCGGGACTAGCGCGCACAGATACGCAGTATTTT

len: 15
j_gene: TRBJ1-4
d_gene: -
v_gene: TRBV9
abundance: -
CDR3aa: CASSVAGANNEKLFF
CDR3nt: TGTGCCAGCAGCGTAGCAGGGGCAAATAATGAAAAACTGTTTTTT

len: 16
j_gene: TRBJ2-1
d_gene: -
v_gene: TRBV11-3
abundance: once
CDR3aa: CASSLTALYSYNEQFF
CDR3nt: TGTGCCAGCAGCCTGACAGCCCTTTACTCCTACAATGAGCAGTTCTTC

len: 14
j_gene: TRBJ2-7
d_gene: TRBD2
v_gene: TRBV3-1/TRBV3-2
abundance: -
CDR3aa: CASSRTSGPYEQYF
CDR3nt: TGTGCCAGCAGCCGTACTAGCGGTCCCTACGAGCAGTACTTC

len: 13
j_gene: TRBJ2-7
d_gene: -
v_gene: TRBV6-5
abundance: few
CDR3aa: CASSQGLPYEQYF
CDR3nt: TGTGCCAGCAGTCAGGGACTTCCTTACGAGCAGTACTTC

len: 14
j_gene: TRBJ2-1
d_gene: TRBD1
v_gene: TRBV2
abundance: -
CDR3aa: CASTGTVSYNEQFF
CDR3nt: TGTGCCAGCACGGGGACAGTGTCCTACAATGAGCAGTTCTTC

len: 16
j_gene: TRBJ1-1
d_gene: -
v_gene: TRBV6-5
abundance: -
CDR3aa: CASSYSRGPPNTEAFF
CDR3nt: TGTGCCAGCAGTTACAGTCGGGGGCCGCCGAACACTGAAGCTTTCTTT

len: 14
j_gene: TRBJ2-1
d_gene: -
v_gene: TRBV6-5
abundance: -
CDR3aa: CASSLGGGPLGQFF
CDR3nt: TGTGCCAGCAGTCTCGGTGGGGGGCCCCTTGGGCAGTTCTTC

len: 14
j_gene: TRBJ2-3
d_gene: -
v_gene: TRBV5-1
abundance: once
CDR3aa: CASSQNGRPDTQYF
CDR3nt: TGCGCCAGCAGCCAAAATGGTAGGCCAGATACGCAGTATTTT

len: 15
j_gene: TRBJ2-7
d_gene: TRBD2
v_gene: TRBV27
abundance: -
CDR3aa: CASSQFSGRASEQYF
CDR3nt: TGTGCCAGCAGCCAGTTTAGCGGGAGGGCTTCCGAGCAGTACTTC

len: 14
j_gene: TRBJ2-3
d_gene: TRBD1
v_gene: TRBV9
abundance: -
CDR3aa: CASSVVGQADTQYF
CDR3nt: TGTGCCAGCAGCGTAGTTGGACAGGCAGATACGCAGTATTTT

len: 13
j_gene: TRBJ1-3
d_gene: -
v_gene: TRBV3-1/TRBV3-2
abundance: -
CDR3aa: CASSQLSGNTIYF
CDR3nt: TGTGCCAGCAGCCAGCTCTCTGGAAACACCATATATTTT

len: 14
j_gene: TRBJ2-7
d_gene: -
v_gene: TRBV19
abundance: -
CDR3aa: CASRSTGRTYEQYF
CDR3nt: TGTGCCAGTAGGTCCACGGGACGAACCTACGAGCAGTACTTC

len: 17
j_gene: TRBJ2-1
d_gene: TRBD2
v_gene: TRBV7-6
abundance: -
CDR3aa: CASSLSLTSGSYSEQFF
CDR3nt: TGTGCCAGCAGCTTATCTTTAACTAGCGGGAGTTACAGTGAGCAGTTCTTC

len: 16
j_gene: TRBJ2-3
d_gene: TRBD2
v_gene: TRBV5-4
abundance: -
CDR3aa: CASSSGLAGVWDTQYF
CDR3nt: TGTGCCAGCAGCTCTGGACTAGCGGGAGTTTGGGATACGCAGTATTTT